The rows below give T cell receptor beta chains drawn from one sample of a study of T cell changes during pregnancy in multiple sclerosis. TCRdb keeps only in-frame clones here, not all; method: immunoSEQ multiplex PCR. The profile shows roughly 90,000 clones, approximately 89% of them singletons. Sequenced material: peripheral blood, taken before pregnancy. Receptors originate from a female donor with multiple sclerosis, enrolled in a pregnancy study. The CDR3 runs from the conserved cysteine through the conserved F or W. A D gene is named only where the DNA matches it firmly. Only some rows state a clone size, as once, few, many or a class for expanded clones.

TRBJ2-7 | TRBV7-2 | TRBD2 | once | CASSWTSGGAYEQYF | TGTGCCAGCAGTTGGACTAGCGGGGGTGCCTACGAGCAGTACTTC
TRBJ1-4 | TRBV5-1 | TRBD1 | . | CASSYRGHTNEKLFF | TGCGCCAGCAGCTACAGGGGGCATACTAATGAAAAACTGTTTTTT
TRBJ1-6 | TRBV10-3 | TRBD1 | . | CAISASGGDNSPLHF | TGTGCCATCAGTGCTTCAGGGGGCGATAATTCACCCCTCCACTTT
TRBJ1-5 | TRBV6-6 | . | . | CASTGGNQPQHF | TGTGCCAGCACGGGTGGCAATCAGCCCCAGCATTTT
TRBJ2-2 | TRBV30 | TRBD2 | . | CAWTTSGRNTGELFF | TGTGCCTGGACTACTAGCGGGAGGAACACCGGGGAGCTGTTTTTT
TRBJ1-3 | TRBV5-1 | TRBD1 | . | CASSSYRGGGGNTIYF | TGCGCCAGCAGCAGTTACAGGGGAGGAGGTGGAAACACCATATATTTT
TRBJ2-7 | TRBV30 | . | . | CAWSPITPDRRTLLSYEQYF | TGTGCCTGGAGTCCCATAACCCCCGACAGGCGAACGCTGCTGTCCTACGAGCAGTACTTC
TRBJ1-2 | TRBV6-6 | . | . | CASSYEGVYGYTF | TGTGCCAGCAGTTACGAGGGGGTCTATGGCTACACCTTC
TRBJ2-6 | TRBV9 | . | . | CASSPPANVLTF | TGTGCCAGCAGCCCTCCCGCCAACGTCCTGACTTTC
TRBJ1-1 | TRBV28 | TRBD1 | . | CASSLSADRGVEAFF | TGTGCCAGCAGTTTATCAGCTGACAGGGGCGTTGAAGCTTTCTTT
TRBJ2-2 | TRBV30 | . | . | CAWKTGINTGELFF | TGTGCCTGGAAAACCGGGATCAACACCGGGGAGCTGTTTTTT
TRBJ1-2 | TRBV11-2 | . | . | CASSFQKPTGSYGYTF | TGTGCCAGCAGCTTTCAGAAGCCGACAGGAAGCTATGGCTACACCTTC
TRBJ2-1 | TRBV27 | TRBD1 | . | CASSWDRGGNEQFF | TGTGCCAGCAGTTGGGACAGGGGGGGGAATGAGCAGTTCTTC
TRBJ1-4 | TRBV4-2 | TRBD1 | once | CASSQNLNRGTNEKLFF | TGTGCCAGCAGCCAAAATCTAAACAGGGGAACTAATGAAAAACTGTTTTTT
TRBJ2-1 | TRBV4-2 | TRBD1 | . | CASSQDRERSSYNEQFF | TGTGCCAGCAGCCAGGACAGGGAACGAAGCTCCTACAATGAGCAGTTCTTC
TRBJ2-7 | TRBV10-3 | TRBD1 | . | CAISARQGASYEQYF | TGTGCCATCAGTGCTAGACAGGGGGCCTCCTACGAGCAGTACTTC
TRBJ2-7 | TRBV7-6 | . | once | CASSLTPGSTYEQYF | TGTGCCAGCAGCTTGACCCCCGGGTCAACCTACGAGCAGTACTTC
TRBJ1-1 | TRBV7-9 | . | . | CASSLARGGDTEAFF | TGTGCCAGCAGCTTAGCGCGGGGGGGGGACACTGAAGCTTTCTTT
TRBJ1-1 | TRBV9 | . | . | CASSSKPATYTEAFF | TGTGCCAGCAGCTCTAAACCCGCAACGTACACTGAAGCTTTCTTT
TRBJ2-5 | TRBV27 | . | . | CASSLSRSETQYF | TGTGCCAGCAGTTTATCTCGGTCAGAGACCCAGTACTTC
TRBJ2-3 | TRBV5-1 | TRBD1 | . | CASTTGLGTDTQYF | TGCGCCAGTACGACAGGGTTAGGCACAGATACGCAGTATTTT
TRBJ2-3 | TRBV7-9 | TRBD1 | . | CASSLQGQGSTDTQYF | TGTGCCAGCAGCTTACAGGGACAGGGGAGCACAGATACGCAGTATTTT
TRBJ2-7 | TRBV29-1 | TRBD1 | . | CSVEIPDRGYEQYF | TGCAGCGTTGAAATTCCGGACAGGGGGTACGAGCAGTACTTC